The 8 T cell receptor beta chains reported below all come from one sample, sequenced in a study of patients and donors after allogeneic stem cell transplantation. MiXCR, applied by TCRdb to the RT-PCR reads, yields one record per CDR3 protein. The sample lists approximately 160,000 distinct CDR3 sequences, roughly 22% occurring once. Sequencing used blood, either unsorted or a sorted T cell fraction (not recorded which). These receptors were collected from a human donor who was either an allogeneic HSCT recipient or a stem cell or donor lymphocyte infusion donor (not recorded which). It is not recorded whose cells these are; they may come from a transplant donor.

This clonotype showed up just a few times. This chain links TRBV20-1 with TRBJ2-6, with unresolved D. Between the trimmed V and J ends, which lost 3 bases and 0 bases, there was a span of 12 bases. The CDR3 contains 16 residues. In germline, CDR1 is DFQATT, CDR2 SNEGSKA (reference sequence). DNA of the CDR3: TGCAGTGCTAGCGCGGACGGGTACTCTGGGGCCAACGTCCTGACTTTC. Residues: CSASADGYSGANVLTF.

The rearrangement uses TRBV15 and TRBJ1-2, with no clear D. From germline, CDR1 is LNHNV and CDR2 YYDKDF (reference sequence). Deletions cut 5 bases from V and 6 bases from J, with 7 bases between. The CDR3 totals 11 residues. CDR3 in amino acids: CATSVDDGYTF. The CDR3 DNA reads as TGTGCCACCAGCGTCGATGATGGCTACACCTTC.

In its sample, this clonotype was seen a few times. The chain carries TRBV15 and TRBJ1-1; D gene uncertain. The CDR3 consists of 13 residues. CDR1 and CDR2 from the germline V gene are LNHNV and YYDKDF (reference sequence). Trimming cost V 0 bases and J 5 bases, with 7 bases left between them. CDR3 protein: CATSRDRSTEAFF. The CDR3 DNA follows: TGTGCCACCAGCAGAGATCGCAGTACTGAAGCTTTCTTT.

This clonotype was seen a few times. The gene calls are TRBV9 and TRBJ2-1; no definite D call. Trimming left V 0 bases short and J 5 bases short, with 12 bases between. This CDR3 comprises 15 residues. Looked up from germline, CDR1 is SGDLS and CDR2 is YYNGEE. This CDR3 is CASSVVGNDHNEQFF. The CDR3 region has the DNA TGTGCCAGCAGCGTAGTTGGCAACGACCACAATGAGCAGTTCTTC.

This clonotype has just a few counts. The chain joins TRBV18 to TRBJ1-2; possibly TRBD1 for D (6 bases). V was pared by 6 bases and J by 2 bases, with 10 bases between. There are 13 residues in the CDR3. Germline V gives CDR1 KGHSH, CDR2 LQKENI. This CDR3 is CASSTGGNYGYTF. The CDR3 coding sequence is TGTGCCAGCTCGACAGGCGGGAACTATGGCTACACCTTC.

This clonotype was recorded at least ten times. V gene TRBV12-3 or TRBV12-4 combines with J gene TRBJ1-1; unclear D gene. V shed 4 bases and J shed 4 bases, with 13 bases lying between them. This CDR3 region has 14 residues. The CDR3 sequence: CASSSVGVATEAFF. The CDR3 coding sequence is TGTGCCAGCAGTTCCGTCGGGGTGGCCACTGAAGCTTTCTTT.

V and J are TRBV5-1 and TRBJ2-1; 8 nucleotides line up with TRBD2. CDR1 is SGHRS and CDR2 is YFSETQ in the germline V gene. Unmatched junction bases numbered 12, after V lost 4 bases and J lost 0 bases. The CDR3 totals 18 residues. The chain's CDR3 is CASSGGTLAGGSYNEQFF. In DNA, the CDR3 is TGCGCCAGCAGCGGGGGGACCCTTGCGGGGGGCTCCTACAATGAGCAGTTCTTC.

The chain couples TRBV4-1 to TRBJ1-1, with 7 nucleotides matching TRBD1. The CDR3 has 16 amino acids. J gave up 3 bases and V 0 bases, and 7 bases lay outside the gene matches. Germline V lookup: CDR1 MGHRA, CDR2 YSYEKL. CDR3 amino acids: CASSQEEGAGDTEAFF. The CDR3 DNA sequence: TGCGCCAGCAGCCAAGAGGAGGGGGCCGGGGACACTGAAGCTTTCTTT.